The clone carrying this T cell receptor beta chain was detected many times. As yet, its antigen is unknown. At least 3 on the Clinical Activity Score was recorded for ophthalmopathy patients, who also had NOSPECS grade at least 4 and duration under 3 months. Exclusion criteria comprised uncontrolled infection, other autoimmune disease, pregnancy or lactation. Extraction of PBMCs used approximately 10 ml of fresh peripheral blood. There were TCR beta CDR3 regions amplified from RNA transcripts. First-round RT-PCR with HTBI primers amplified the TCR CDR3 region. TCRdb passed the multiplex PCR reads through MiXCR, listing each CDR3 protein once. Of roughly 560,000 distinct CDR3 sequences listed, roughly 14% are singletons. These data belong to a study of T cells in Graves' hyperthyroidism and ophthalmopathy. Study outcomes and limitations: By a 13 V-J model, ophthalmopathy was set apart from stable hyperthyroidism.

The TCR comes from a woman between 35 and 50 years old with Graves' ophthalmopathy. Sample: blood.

The CDR3 spells CASSYSISLGGKLFF. In DNA form, the CDR3 reads TGTGCCAGCAGTTACTCGATAAGCCTCGGGGGGAAGCTGTTTTTT. The V call is TRBV6-5, the J call TRBJ2-2; 7 bases are shared with TRBD2. With V trimmed by 0 bases and J by 12 bases, 10 bases remained unmatched. Per the germline V gene, CDR1 is MNHEY and CDR2 is SVGAGI. The CDR3 has 15 amino acids.